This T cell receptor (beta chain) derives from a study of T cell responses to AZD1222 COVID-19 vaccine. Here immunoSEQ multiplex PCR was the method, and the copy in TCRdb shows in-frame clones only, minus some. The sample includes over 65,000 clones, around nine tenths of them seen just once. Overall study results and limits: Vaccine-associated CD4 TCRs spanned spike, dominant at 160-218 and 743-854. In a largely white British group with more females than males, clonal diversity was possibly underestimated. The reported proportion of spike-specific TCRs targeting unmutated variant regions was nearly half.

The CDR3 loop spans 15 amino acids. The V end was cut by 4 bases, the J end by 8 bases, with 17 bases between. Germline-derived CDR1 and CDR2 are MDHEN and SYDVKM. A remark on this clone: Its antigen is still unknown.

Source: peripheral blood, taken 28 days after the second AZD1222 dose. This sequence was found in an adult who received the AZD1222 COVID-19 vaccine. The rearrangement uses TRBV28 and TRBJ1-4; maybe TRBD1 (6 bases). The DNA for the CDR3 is TGTGCCAGCAGTTCCCGGACAGCCGGAAGGGAAAAACTGTTTTTT. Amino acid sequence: CASSSRTAGREKLFF.